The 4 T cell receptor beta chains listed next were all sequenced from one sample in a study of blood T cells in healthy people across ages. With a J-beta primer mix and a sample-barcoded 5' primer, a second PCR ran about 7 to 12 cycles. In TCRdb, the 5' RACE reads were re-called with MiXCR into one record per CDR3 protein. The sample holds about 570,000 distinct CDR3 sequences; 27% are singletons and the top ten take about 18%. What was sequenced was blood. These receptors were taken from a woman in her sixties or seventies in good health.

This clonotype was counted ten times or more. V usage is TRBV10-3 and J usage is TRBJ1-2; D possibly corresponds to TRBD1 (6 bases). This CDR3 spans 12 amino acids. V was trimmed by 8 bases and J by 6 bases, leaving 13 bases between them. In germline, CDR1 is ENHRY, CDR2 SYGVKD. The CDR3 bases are TGTGCCATCGATCGGGGGGCGCATGGCTACACCTTC. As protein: CAIDRGAHGYTF.

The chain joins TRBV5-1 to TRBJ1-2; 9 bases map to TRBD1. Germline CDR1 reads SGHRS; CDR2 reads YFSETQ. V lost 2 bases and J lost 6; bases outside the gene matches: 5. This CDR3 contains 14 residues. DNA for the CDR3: TGCGCCAGCAGCTTACCCGGGACAGGGAATGGCTACACCTTC. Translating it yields CASSLPGTGNGYTF.

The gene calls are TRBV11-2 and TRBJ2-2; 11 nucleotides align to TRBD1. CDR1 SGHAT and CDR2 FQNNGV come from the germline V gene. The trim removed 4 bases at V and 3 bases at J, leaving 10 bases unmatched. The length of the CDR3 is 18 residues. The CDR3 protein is CASSSGQGARGYTGELFF. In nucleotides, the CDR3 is TGTGCCAGCAGCTCAGGACAGGGGGCGAGGGGGTACACCGGGGAGCTGTTTTTT.

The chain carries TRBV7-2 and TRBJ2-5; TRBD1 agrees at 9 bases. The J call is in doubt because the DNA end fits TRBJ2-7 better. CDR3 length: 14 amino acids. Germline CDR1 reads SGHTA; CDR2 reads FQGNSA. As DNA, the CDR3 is TGTGCCAGCAGCCTACACAGGGGGCGGGTCGAGCAGTACTTC. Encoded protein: CASSLHRGRVEQYF.